This TCR beta chain was recorded in a study of radiotherapy plus CTLA-4 blockade in lung cancer. Study in general: With 31% of patients having disease control, objective responses were seen in under 20%. Study results and limitations: Among blood TCR repertoires after radiotherapy plus ipilimumab, tumor-derived clones expanded.

This table comes from immunoSEQ multiplex PCR, and its TCRdb copy is limited to in-frame clones, with some not included. Here the sample spans around 45,000 clones, 65% to 75% being singletons. Patients with chemo-refractory metastatic non-small-cell lung cancer received focal radiation plus CTLA-4 blockade with ipilimumab. There are 12 residues in the CDR3. CDR1 is SGDLS, CDR2 YYNGEE, per germline. V was shortened by 3 bases and J by 10 bases, with 11 bases between the two germline ends. With respect to this clone: Its antigen is not identified.

The sample in question was peripheral blood, obtained from a patient treated with radiotherapy plus ipilimumab. The receptor was derived from a human donor with non-small cell lung cancer who had a partial response to radiotherapy plus ipilimumab. The chain joins TRBV9 to TRBJ2-1, with TRBD2 as a possible D gene (6 bases). CDR3 DNA sequence: TGTGCCAGCAGCGCGGGGACTGTAGAGCAGTTCTTC. Translated, it gives CASSAGTVEQFF.